This T cell receptor (beta chain) stems from a study of tumor-infiltrating lymphocytes in primary liver carcinoma. Study-wide points: Tumors had a significantly higher top-250-clone fraction than blood (p = 0.039). The study used bulk unsorted samples and so did not compare CD4+ and CD8+ repertoires. Researchers found tumor-adjacent and tumor-blood pairs overlapped less than tumor region pairs.

RNA isolated from unsorted whole blood supplied the blood RNA, with germline DNA also extracted. The investigators made TCR beta cDNA from approximately 500 ng total RNA, using a constant-region primer. Modified slightly, ARM-PCR produced TCR beta libraries over three nested multiplex PCR rounds. With TRBV1-TRBV30 forward primers and a C-beta reverse primer, the first two PCR rounds were run for 10 to 11 cycles each. TCRdb reanalysed the multiplex PCR reads using MiXCR and keeps one entry per CDR3 protein. Counted here are nearly 200,000 distinct CDR3 sequences, around 60% occurring once; the ten biggest clones make up about 7.1%. This clonotype was detected many times. Its antigen is currently unknown. The CDR3 consists of 19 residues. With V trimmed by 3 bases and J by 2 bases, 12 bases remained unmatched. Germline V CDR1 and CDR2: SGHNT, YENEEA.

The sequencing sample was made of peripheral blood. The clonotype comes from a woman aged 55-69 years with primary liver carcinoma and hepatitis B virus infection. V gene TRBV11-3 combines with J gene TRBJ2-3; 12 bases agree with TRBD2. CDR3 amino acids: CASSFINSGLAGPTDTQYF. The CDR3 bases are TGTGCCAGCAGCTTCATCAACTCCGGACTAGCGGGGCCCACAGATACGCAGTATTTT.